The 13 T cell receptor beta chains given below trace back to one sample, sequenced in a study of blood T cell repertoires in COVID-19. TCRdb keeps only in-frame clones here, not all; method: immunoSEQ multiplex PCR. The table lists 300,000 to 500,000 clones, roughly 86% of them singletons, with around 1.9% in the top ten. The specimen was PBMCs or T cells enriched from blood (not recorded which). The source is a woman aged 40 to 50 with acute COVID-19.

V usage is TRBV24-1 and J usage is TRBJ2-3, with 9 bases aligning to TRBD2. V lost 2 bases, J lost 5 bases, and 10 bases stayed unmatched. This CDR3 region has 17 residues. Germline V lookup: CDR1 KGHDR, CDR2 SFDVKD. This CDR3 reads CATSDSRGGAPLDTQYF. The CDR3 nucleotides read TGTGCCACCAGTGATTCTCGCGGGGGGGCCCCCTTAGATACGCAGTATTTT.

This sequence joins TRBV6-1 and TRBJ1-4; perhaps TRBD1 as D (5 bases). The length of the CDR3 is 14 residues. Germline V gives CDR1 MNHNS, CDR2 SASEGT. Trimming cost V 0 bases and J 8 bases, with 10 bases left between them. In DNA, the CDR3 is TGTGCCAGCAGTGAAGCGTGGAGGGACGAAAAACTGTTTTTT. Protein: CASSEAWRDEKLFF.

This clone was observed a single time. In nucleotides, the CDR3 is TGTGCCAGTAGTGTGGACAGTCGGGCGCGGGAGCAGTACTTC. Translating it yields CASSVDSRAREQYF. The chain couples TRBV19 to TRBJ2-7, with a possible D match to TRBD1 (6 bases). Germline values: CDR1 LNHDA, CDR2 SQIVND (reference sequence). Trimming took 5 bases from V and 7 from J, leaving 18 bases between them. This CDR3 region has 14 residues. The variable domain in full, completed from reference TRBV19 and TRBJ2-7, reads DGGITQSPKYLFRKEGQNVTLSCEQNLNHDAMYWYRQDPGQGLRLIYYSQIVNDFQKGDIAEGYSVSREKKESFPLTVTSAQKNPTAFYLCASSVDSRAREQYFGPGTRLTVT.

V usage is TRBV5-6 and J usage is TRBJ2-7; maybe TRBD1 (5 bases). V lost 0 bases and J 4 bases, leaving 17 bases between the germline ends. CDR3 size: 16 residues. Germline V gene data show CDR1 as SGHDT and CDR2 as YYEEEE. CDR3 amino acids: CASSLGRQLTVYEQYF. The CDR3 coding sequence is TGTGCCAGCAGCTTGGGAAGACAGCTCACAGTTTACGAGCAGTACTTC.

V and J are TRBV21-1 and TRBJ2-1; the tabulated D call, TRBD1, remains unverified against the DNA. TRBV21-1 is an annotated pseudogene. The length of the CDR3 is 14 residues. CDR3 region: CASSKSGIHNEQFF. The CDR3, as DNA: TGTGCCAGCAGCAAATCAGGGATTCACAATGAGCAGTTCTTC.

The sample holds one count of this clone. V usage is TRBV18 and J usage is TRBJ2-1, with 9 positions matching TRBD2. The germline gives CDR1 KGHSH, CDR2 LQKENI. V trimming: 0 bases; J trimming: 10 bases; junction bases outside the gene matches: 7. CDR3 size: 15 residues. CDR3 sequence: CASSPPAGGLQEQFF. CDR3 nucleotides: TGTGCCAGCTCACCACCGGCGGGGGGGCTTCAGGAGCAGTTCTTC.

The rearrangement links TRBV7-9 to TRBJ2-3; D perhaps matches TRBD2 (7 bases). The CDR3 loop spans 13 amino acids. V lost 6 bases to trimming and J lost 6 bases, with 13 bases between them. CDR1 SEHNR and CDR2 FQNEAQ come from the germline V gene (reference sequence). CDR3 in amino acids: CASRRGAGDTQYF. The CDR3 DNA sequence: TGTGCCAGCAGACGGGGGGCAGGCGATACGCAGTATTTT.

The chain links TRBV4-1 to TRBJ2-2; 11 bases match TRBD2. V was pared by 0 bases and J by 4 bases, with 7 bases of the junction left unmatched. CDR3 size: 18 residues. Germline loops: CDR1 MGHRA, CDR2 YSYEKL. Written as DNA, the CDR3 is TGCGCCAGCAGCCAAGAGCCCTTAGCGGGGGGGATCACCGGGGAGCTGTTTTTT. It translates to CASSQEPLAGGITGELFF.

The V call is TRBV18, the J call TRBJ1-5, with TRBD1 matching over 7 bases. This CDR3 has 15 residues. V was pared by 3 bases and J by 2 bases, with 4 bases of the junction left unmatched. CDR1 and CDR2 from the germline V gene are KGHSH and LQKENI. The CDR3, as DNA: TGTGCCAGCTCACCGCCAGGGACAGGCAATCAGCCCCAGCATTTT. Its protein is CASSPPGTGNQPQHF. Combining the CDR3 with reference TRBV18 and TRBJ1-5 gives the whole variable domain NAGVMQNPRHLVRRRGQEARLRCSPMKGHSHVYWYRQLPEEGLKFMVYLQKENIIDESGMPKERFSAEFPKEGPSILRIQQVVRGDSAAYFCASSPPGTGNQPQHFGDGTRLSIL.

The rearrangement links TRBV30 to TRBJ2-3; D unresolved. V lost 0 bases and J 3 bases, leaving 7 bases between the germline ends. The CDR3 totals 13 residues. Germline-derived CDR1 and CDR2 are GTSNPN and SVGIG (reference sequence). CDR3 sequence: CAWSVLRTDTQYF. As DNA, the CDR3 is TGTGCCTGGAGTGTATTACGGACAGATACGCAGTATTTT. The full variable domain, with the rest looked up from reference TRBV30 and TRBJ2-3, is SQTIHQWPATLVQPVGSPLSLECTVEGTSNPNLYWYRQAAGRGLQLLFYSVGIGQISSEVPQNLSASRPQDRQFILSSKKLLLSDSGFYLCAWSVLRTDTQYFGPGTRLTVL.

The chain combines TRBV5-1 with TRBJ2-5; 7 positions agree with TRBD1. The CDR3 totals 14 residues. V trimming: 7 bases; J trimming: 1 base; junction bases outside the gene matches: 7. Germline V gene sequence: CDR1 SGHRS, CDR2 YFSETQ. The CDR3 DNA reads TGCGCCAGCTCAACCGGGACAGCCCAAGAGACCCAGTACTTC. It yields the protein CASSTGTAQETQYF. The full variable domain, rest sourced from reference TRBV5-1 and TRBJ2-5, is KAGVTQTPRYLIKTRGQQVTLSCSPISGHRSVSWYQQTPGQGLQFLFEYFSETQRNKGNFPGRFSGRQFSNSRSEMNVSTLELGDSALYLCASSTGTAQETQYFGPGTRLLVL.

The chain has TRBV18 and TRBJ1-3; 9 nucleotides match TRBD1. Germline lookup yields CDR1 KGHSH and CDR2 LQKENI. The CDR3 is 15 amino acids. With 6 bases clipped from V and 4 bases from J, the junction kept 7 bases outside the gene matches. The CDR3 DNA sequence: TGTGCCAGCTCCGCCGGGACAGGGCTCGGAAACACCATATATTTT. It is translated as CASSAGTGLGNTIYF.

This clone was picked up a small number of times. The chain carries TRBV6-5 and TRBJ1-1, with TRBD1 matching 7 bases. Germline CDR1 is MNHEY and CDR2 is SVGAGI. The CDR3 extends over 13 amino acids. Trimming took 7 bases from V and 4 from J; bases not matched to a gene: 6. Here the CDR3 DNA reads TGTGCCAGCAACAACAGGGGTAGCACTGAAGCTTTCTTT. Protein: CASNNRGSTEAFF.